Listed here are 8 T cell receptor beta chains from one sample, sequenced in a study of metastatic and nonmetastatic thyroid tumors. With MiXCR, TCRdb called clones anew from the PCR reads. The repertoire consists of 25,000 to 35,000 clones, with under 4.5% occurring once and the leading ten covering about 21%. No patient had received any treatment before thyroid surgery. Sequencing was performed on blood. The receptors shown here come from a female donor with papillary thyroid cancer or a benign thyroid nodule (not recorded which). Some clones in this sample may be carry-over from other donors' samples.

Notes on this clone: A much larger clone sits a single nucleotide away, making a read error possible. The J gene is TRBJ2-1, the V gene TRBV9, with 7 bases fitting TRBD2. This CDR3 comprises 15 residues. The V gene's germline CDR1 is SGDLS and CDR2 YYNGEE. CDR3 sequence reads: CASSARGGRELEQLF. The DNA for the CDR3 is TGTGCCAGCAGCGCCCGTGGCGGGAGAGAACTTGAGCAGTTATTC. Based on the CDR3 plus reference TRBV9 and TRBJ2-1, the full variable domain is DSGVTQTPKHLITATGQRVTLRCSPRSGDLSVYWYQQSLDQGLQFLIQYYNGEERAKGNILERFSAQQFPDLHSELNLSSLELGDSALYFCASSARGGRELEQLFGPGTRLTVL.

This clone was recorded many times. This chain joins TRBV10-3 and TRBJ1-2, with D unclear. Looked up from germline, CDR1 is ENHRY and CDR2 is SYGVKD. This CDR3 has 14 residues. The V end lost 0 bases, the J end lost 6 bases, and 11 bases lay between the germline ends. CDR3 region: CAISESSSLHGYTF. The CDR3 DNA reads TGTGCCATCAGTGAGTCCAGCAGTTTACATGGCTACACCTTC.

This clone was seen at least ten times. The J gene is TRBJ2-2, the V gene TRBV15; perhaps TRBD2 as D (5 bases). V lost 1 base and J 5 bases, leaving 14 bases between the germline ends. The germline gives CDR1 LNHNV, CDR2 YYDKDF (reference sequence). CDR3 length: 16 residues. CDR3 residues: CATSRGTGGRTGELFF. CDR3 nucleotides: TGTGCCACCAGCAGAGGGACCGGAGGTAGGACCGGGGAGCTGTTTTTT.

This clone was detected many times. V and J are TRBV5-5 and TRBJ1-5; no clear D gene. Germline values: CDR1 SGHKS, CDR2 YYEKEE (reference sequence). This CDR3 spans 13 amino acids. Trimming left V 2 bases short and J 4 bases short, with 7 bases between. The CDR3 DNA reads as TGTGCCAGCAGCTTTGGGGAGAATCAGCCCCAGCATTTT. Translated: CASSFGENQPQHF.

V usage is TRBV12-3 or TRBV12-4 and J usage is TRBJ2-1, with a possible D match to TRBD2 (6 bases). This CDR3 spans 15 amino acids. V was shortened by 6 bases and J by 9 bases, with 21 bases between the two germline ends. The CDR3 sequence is CASRERGLRPGEQFF. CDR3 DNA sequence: TGTGCCAGCAGGGAGAGGGGACTCCGGCCGGGTGAGCAGTTCTTC.

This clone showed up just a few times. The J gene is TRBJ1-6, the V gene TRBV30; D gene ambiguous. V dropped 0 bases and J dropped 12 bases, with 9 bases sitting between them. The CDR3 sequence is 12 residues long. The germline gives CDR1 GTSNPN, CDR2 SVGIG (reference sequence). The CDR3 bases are TGTGCCTGGAGTGTATGGCCCGGACCCCTCCACTTT. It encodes CAWSVWPGPLHF.

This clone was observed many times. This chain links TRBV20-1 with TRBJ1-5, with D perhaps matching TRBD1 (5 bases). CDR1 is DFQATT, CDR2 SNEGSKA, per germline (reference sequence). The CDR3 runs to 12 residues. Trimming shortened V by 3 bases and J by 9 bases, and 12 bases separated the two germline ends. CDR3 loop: CSASRAAGPQHF. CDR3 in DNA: TGCAGTGCTAGCAGGGCCGCGGGGCCCCAGCATTTT.

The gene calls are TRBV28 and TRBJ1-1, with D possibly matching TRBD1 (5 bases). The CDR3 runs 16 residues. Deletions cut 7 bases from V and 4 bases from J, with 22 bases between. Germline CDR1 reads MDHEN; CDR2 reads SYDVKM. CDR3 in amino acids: CASTFYFRGGCTEAFF. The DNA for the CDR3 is TGTGCCAGCACCTTCTATTTCCGGGGCGGGTGCACTGAAGCTTTCTTT.